The TCR beta chain described here comes from a study of T cell repertoires in cytomegalovirus infection. Study-level background: Well-studied HLA-B-restricted CMV epitopes were used in the study alongside recently identified HLA-C-restricted ones. Study findings and constraints: The cumulative frequency of public TCR beta families identified carriers of CMV plus the relevant HLA. HLA-C-restricted, CMV-specific TCR beta clonotypes were dominant ex vivo.

Looked up from germline, CDR1 is SNHLY and CDR2 is FYNNEI. The CDR3 is made up of 15 amino acids. J lost 6 bases, V lost 8 bases, and 11 bases had no gene match. TCRdb passed the reads through MiXCR, listing each CDR3 protein once. The sample comprises about 920,000 distinct CDR3 sequences, around 32% of which are singletons, and 13% rests with the top ten. This clonotype was counted a few times. The antigen remains unidentified. The TCR comes from a human donor in good health (CMV status not recorded). Some clones in this sample may be carry-over from other donors' samples. The gene calls are TRBV2 and TRBJ2-3, with TRBD2 identical over 10 bases. This specimen consisted of cultured CD8+ T cells from PBMCs, obtained from culture after CMV antigen stimulation. In DNA, the CDR3 is TGTGCCAGCTTAGGACTAGCGGATCTTTTGGATACGCAGTATTTT. Translating it yields CASLGLADLLDTQYF.